The text below deals with one TCR beta chain. Its antigen is as yet unknown. Researchers took RNA transcripts and amplified the TCR beta CDR3 regions from them. First-round RT-PCR with HTBI primers amplified the TCR CDR3 region. TCRdb reanalysed the multiplex PCR reads using MiXCR and keeps one entry per CDR3 protein. Counted here are 500,000 to 750,000 distinct CDR3 sequences, more than 13% occurring once; the ten biggest clones make up about 6.6%. The data derive from a study of T cells in Graves' hyperthyroidism and ophthalmopathy. General study results and limits: A median about 6.5 months before onset, the model predicted ophthalmopathy.

The clonotype originates from a woman aged 18-35 years with Graves' ophthalmopathy. The sequenced sample consisted of blood.

CDR3 sequence (DNA): TGCGCCAGCAGCCAAGGGACAGCTGATGAAAAACTGTTTTTT. Its protein product is CASSQGTADEKLFF. The chain links TRBV4-3 to TRBJ1-4, with TRBD1 as a possible D gene (6 bases). The germline V and J ends were trimmed by 1 base and 6 bases, with 9 bases remaining between them. This CDR3 has 14 amino acids. The germline V gene has CDR1 LGHNA and CDR2 YSLEER.